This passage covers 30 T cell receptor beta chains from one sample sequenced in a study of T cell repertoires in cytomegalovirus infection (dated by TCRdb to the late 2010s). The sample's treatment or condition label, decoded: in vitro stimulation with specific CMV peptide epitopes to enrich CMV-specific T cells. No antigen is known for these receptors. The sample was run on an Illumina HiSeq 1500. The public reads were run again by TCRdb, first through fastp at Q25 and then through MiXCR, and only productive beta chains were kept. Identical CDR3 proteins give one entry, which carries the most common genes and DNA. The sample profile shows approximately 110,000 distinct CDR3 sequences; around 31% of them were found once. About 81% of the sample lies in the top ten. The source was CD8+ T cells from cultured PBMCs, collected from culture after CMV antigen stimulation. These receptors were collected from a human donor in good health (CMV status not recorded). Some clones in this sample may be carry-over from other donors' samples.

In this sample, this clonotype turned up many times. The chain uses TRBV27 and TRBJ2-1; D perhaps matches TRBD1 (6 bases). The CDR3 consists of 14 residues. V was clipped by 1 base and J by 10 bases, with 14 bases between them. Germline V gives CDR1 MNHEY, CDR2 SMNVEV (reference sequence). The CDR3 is CASSLYGGSREQFF. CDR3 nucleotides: TGTGCCAGCAGTTTATATGGGGGCTCCAGGGAGCAGTTCTTC.

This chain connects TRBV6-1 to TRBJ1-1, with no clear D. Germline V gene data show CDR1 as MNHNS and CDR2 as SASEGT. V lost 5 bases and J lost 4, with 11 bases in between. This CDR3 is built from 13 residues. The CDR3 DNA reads TGTGCCAGCAGTCAACGCAGCGTCACTGAAGCTTTCTTT. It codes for CASSQRSVTEAFF.

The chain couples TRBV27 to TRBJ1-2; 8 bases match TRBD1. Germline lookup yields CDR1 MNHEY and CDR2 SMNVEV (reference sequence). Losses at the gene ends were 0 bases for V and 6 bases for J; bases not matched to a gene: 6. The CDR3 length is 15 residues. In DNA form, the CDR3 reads TGTGCCAGCAGTTTATCCCCACAGGGGGTGGATGGCTACACCTTC. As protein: CASSLSPQGVDGYTF.

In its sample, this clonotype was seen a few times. CDR3 nucleotide sequence: TGTGCCAGCAGAGACAGGGGTGTCGCGGTCGGGGAGCTGTTTTTT. It codes for CASRDRGVAVGELFF. The rearrangement links TRBV12-3 or TRBV12-4 to TRBJ2-2; 8 nucleotides line up with TRBD1. With V trimmed by 6 bases and J by 7 bases, 10 bases remained unmatched. The CDR3 length is 15 residues.

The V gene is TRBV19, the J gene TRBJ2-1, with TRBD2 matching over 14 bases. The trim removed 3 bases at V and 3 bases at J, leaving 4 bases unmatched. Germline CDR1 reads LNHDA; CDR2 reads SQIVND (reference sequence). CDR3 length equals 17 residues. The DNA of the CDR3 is TGTGCCAGTAGTATTGTCGGACTAGCGGGGGGCTACAATGAGCAGTTCTTC. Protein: CASSIVGLAGGYNEQFF.

The CDR3 region is CASSWARVNEQYF. The CDR3 DNA is TGTGCCAGCAGTTGGGCTCGGGTAAACGAGCAGTACTTC. The chain has TRBV7-2 and TRBJ2-7; D gene unclear. Trimming took off 6 bases at V and 5 bases at J, with 14 bases between the two ends. The CDR3 is made up of 13 amino acids. Per germline, CDR1 SGHTA and CDR2 FQGNSA.

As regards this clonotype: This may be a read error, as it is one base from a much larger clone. CDR3 nucleotide sequence: TGTGCCCGCAGTCGACAGGGCACTGAAGCTTTCTTT. Translation: CARSRQGTEAFF. The chain joins TRBV27 to TRBJ1-1, with 7 bases aligning to TRBD1. The CDR3 runs 12 residues. CDR1 and CDR2 from the germline V gene are MNHEY and SMNVEV (reference sequence).

CDR3 loop: CASSMEGENQPQHF. The CDR3 DNA follows: TGTGCCAGTAGTATGGAAGGGGAGAATCAGCCCCAGCATTTT. The chain links TRBV19 to TRBJ1-5; weak D call: TRBD1 (5 bases). V lost 3 bases to trimming and J lost 4 bases, with 10 bases between them. Germline loops: CDR1 LNHDA, CDR2 SQIVND (reference sequence). The CDR3 runs to 14 residues.

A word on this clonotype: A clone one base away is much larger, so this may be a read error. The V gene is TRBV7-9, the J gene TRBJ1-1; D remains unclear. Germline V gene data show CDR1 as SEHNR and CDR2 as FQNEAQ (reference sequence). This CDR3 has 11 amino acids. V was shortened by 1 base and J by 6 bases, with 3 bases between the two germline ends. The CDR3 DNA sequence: TGTGCCAGCAGCTTAGTCGCTGAAGCTTTCTTT. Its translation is CASSLVAEAFF.

This chain's CDR3 is CASIPFHGGNTGELFF. CDR3 nucleotides: TGTGCCAGCATTCCATTTCACGGGGGGAACACCGGGGAGCTGTTTTTT. The chain has TRBV6-5 and TRBJ2-2; D might be TRBD2 (6 bases). Trimming pared 7 bases from V and 1 base from J, leaving 16 bases between. In germline, CDR1 is MNHEY, CDR2 SVGAGI. This CDR3 spans 16 amino acids.

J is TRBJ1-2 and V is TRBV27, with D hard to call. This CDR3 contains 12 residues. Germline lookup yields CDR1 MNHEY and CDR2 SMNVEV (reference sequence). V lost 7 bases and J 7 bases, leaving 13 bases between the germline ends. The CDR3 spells CASMGAWGGYTF. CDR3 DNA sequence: TGTGCCAGCATGGGCGCGTGGGGTGGCTACACCTTC.

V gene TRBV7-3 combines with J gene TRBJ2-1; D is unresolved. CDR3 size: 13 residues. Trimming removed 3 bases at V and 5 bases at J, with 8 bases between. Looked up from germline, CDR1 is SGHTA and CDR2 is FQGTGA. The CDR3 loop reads CASSLFPDNEQFF. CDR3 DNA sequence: TGTGCCAGCAGCTTGTTTCCCGACAATGAGCAGTTCTTC.

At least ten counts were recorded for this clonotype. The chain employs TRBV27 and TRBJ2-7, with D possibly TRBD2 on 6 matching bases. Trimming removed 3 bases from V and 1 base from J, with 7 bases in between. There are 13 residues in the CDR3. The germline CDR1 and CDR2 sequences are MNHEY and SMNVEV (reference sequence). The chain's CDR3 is CASSFGGSYEQYF. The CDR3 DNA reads TGTGCCAGCAGTTTTGGGGGGTCCTACGAGCAGTACTTC.

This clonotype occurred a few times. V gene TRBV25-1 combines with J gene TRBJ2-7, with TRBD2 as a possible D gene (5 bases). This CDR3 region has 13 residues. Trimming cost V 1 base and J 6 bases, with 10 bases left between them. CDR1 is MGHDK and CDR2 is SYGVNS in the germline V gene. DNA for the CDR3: TGTGCCAGCAGTGAATCTGAGGGATCCGAGCAGTACTTC. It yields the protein CASSESEGSEQYF.

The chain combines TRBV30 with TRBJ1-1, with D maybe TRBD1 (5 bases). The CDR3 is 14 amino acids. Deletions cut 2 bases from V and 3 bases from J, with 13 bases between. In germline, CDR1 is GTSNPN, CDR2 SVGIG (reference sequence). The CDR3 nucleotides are TGTGCCTGGAGTCTGGGGGTTGGCGACACTGAAGCTTTCTTT. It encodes CAWSLGVGDTEAFF.

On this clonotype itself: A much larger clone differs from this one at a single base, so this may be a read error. The CDR3 nucleotides are TGTGCCAGCAGCTTCGAGAACACTGAAGCTTTCTTT. Its protein is CASSFENTEAFF. The rearrangement links TRBV5-6 to TRBJ1-1; no clear D gene. V was clipped by 2 bases and J by 1 base, with 3 bases between them. Germline CDR1 is SGHDT and CDR2 is YYEEEE. This CDR3 region has 12 residues.

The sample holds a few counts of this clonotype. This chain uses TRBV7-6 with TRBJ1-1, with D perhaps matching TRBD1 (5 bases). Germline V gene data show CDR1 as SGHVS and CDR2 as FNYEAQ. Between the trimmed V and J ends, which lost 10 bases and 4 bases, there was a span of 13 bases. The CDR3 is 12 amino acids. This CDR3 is CAIGQGGTEAFF. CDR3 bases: TGTGCCATCGGGCAGGGAGGCACTGAAGCTTTCTTT.

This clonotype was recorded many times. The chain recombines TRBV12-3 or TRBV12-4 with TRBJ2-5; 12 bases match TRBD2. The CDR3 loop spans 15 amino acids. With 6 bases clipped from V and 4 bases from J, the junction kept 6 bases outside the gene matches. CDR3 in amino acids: CASSPLAGGLETQYF. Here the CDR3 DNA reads TGTGCCAGCAGCCCCCTAGCGGGGGGGCTAGAGACCCAGTACTTC.

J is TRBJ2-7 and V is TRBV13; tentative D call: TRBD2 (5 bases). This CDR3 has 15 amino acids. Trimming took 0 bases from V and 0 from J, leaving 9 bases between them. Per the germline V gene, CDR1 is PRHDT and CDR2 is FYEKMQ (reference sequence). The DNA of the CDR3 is TGTGCCAGCAGCTTAGGGGTAGAGGGCTCCTACGAGCAGTACTTC. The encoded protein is CASSLGVEGSYEQYF.

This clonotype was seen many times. CDR3 in amino acids: CASSLGSSGGFQETQYF. CDR3 coding DNA: TGTGCCAGCAGCTTAGGAAGTAGCGGGGGATTCCAAGAGACCCAGTACTTC. This chain joins TRBV7-6 and TRBJ2-5, with TRBD2 matching over 9 bases. V was clipped by 1 base and J by 1 base; unmatched bases: 7. Germline CDR1 and CDR2: SGHVS and FNYEAQ. This CDR3 spans 17 amino acids.

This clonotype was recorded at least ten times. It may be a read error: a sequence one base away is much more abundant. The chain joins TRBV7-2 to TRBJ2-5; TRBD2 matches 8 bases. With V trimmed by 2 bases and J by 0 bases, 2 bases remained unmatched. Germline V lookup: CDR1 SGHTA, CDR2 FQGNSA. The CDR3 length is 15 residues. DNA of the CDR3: TGTGCCAGCAGCTTACTGCGGGGGGACCAAGAGACCCAGTACTTC. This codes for CASSLLRGDQETQYF.

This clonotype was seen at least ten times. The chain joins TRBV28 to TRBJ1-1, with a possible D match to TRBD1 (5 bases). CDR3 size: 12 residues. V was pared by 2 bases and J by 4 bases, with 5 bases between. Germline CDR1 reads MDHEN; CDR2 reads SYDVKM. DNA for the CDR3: TGTGCCAGCAGTTTAGACAGCACTGAAGCTTTCTTT. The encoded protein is CASSLDSTEAFF.

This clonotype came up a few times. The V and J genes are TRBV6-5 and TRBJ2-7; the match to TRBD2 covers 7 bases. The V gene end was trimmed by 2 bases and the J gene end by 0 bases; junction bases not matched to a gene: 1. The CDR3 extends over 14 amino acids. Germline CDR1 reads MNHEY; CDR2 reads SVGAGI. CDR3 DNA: TGTGCCAGCAGTTACGGGACTACCTCCTACGAGCAGTACTTC. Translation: CASSYGTTSYEQYF.

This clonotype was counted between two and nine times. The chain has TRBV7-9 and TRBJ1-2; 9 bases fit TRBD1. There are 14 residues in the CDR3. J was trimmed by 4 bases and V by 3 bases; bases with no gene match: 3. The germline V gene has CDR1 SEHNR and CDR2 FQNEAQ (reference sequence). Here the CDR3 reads CASSFGTGPYGYTF. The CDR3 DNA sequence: TGTGCCAGCAGCTTCGGGACAGGGCCCTATGGCTACACCTTC.

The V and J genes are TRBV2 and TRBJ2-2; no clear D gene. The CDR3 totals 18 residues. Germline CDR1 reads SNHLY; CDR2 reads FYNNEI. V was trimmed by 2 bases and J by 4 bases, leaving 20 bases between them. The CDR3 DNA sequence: TGTGCCAGCAGTGAACGTCCTATCTGGCAACCTATCACCGGGGAGCTGTTTTTT. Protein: CASSERPIWQPITGELFF.

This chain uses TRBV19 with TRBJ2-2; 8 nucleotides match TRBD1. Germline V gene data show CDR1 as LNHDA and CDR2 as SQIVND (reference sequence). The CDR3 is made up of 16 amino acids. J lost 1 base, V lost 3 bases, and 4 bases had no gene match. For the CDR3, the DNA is TGTGCCAGTAGTATTACGACAGGGGAGAACACCGGGGAGCTGTTTTTT. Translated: CASSITTGENTGELFF.

The CDR3 here is CASSFWATAGNTIYF. DNA of the CDR3: TGTGCCAGCAGCTTTTGGGCTACAGCTGGAAACACCATATATTTT. V is TRBV5-5 and J is TRBJ1-3; no clear D. This CDR3 is built from 15 residues. Germline V CDR1 and CDR2: SGHKS, YYEKEE (reference sequence). V was pared by 2 bases and J by 2 bases, with 11 bases between.

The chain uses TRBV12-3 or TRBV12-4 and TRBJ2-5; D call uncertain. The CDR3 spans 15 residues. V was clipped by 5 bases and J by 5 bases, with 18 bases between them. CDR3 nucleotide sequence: TGTGCCAGCAGTCCTGCTTGGCAGTTCCCGGAGACCCAGTACTTC. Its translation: CASSPAWQFPETQYF.

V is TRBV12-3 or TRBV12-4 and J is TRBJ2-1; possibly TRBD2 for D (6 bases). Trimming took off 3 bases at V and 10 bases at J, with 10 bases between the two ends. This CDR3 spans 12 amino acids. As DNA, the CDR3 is TGTGCCAGCAGTTTCGCTGCGGGGGAGCAGTTCTTC. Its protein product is CASSFAAGEQFF.

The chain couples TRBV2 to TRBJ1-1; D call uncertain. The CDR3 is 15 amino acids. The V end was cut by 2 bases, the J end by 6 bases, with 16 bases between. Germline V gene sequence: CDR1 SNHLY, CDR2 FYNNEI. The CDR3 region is CASSETVDWKPEAFF. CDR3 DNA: TGTGCCAGCAGTGAAACGGTGGATTGGAAACCTGAAGCTTTCTTT.